This passage covers 7 T cell receptor beta chains from one sample sequenced in a study of T cell responses to AZD1222 COVID-19 vaccine. Assay: immunoSEQ multiplex PCR; the TCRdb copy retains only in-frame clones and omits some. The table lists approximately 100,000 clones, over 85% of them singletons. Sequences were derived from peripheral blood, sampled on day 0 of AZD1222 vaccination. These receptors were taken from an adult in good health.

The rearrangement links TRBV27 to TRBJ2-1; D is ambiguous. V was trimmed by 6 bases and J by 0 bases, leaving 15 bases between them. This CDR3 has 16 residues. Germline assignment: CDR1 MNHEY and CDR2 SMNVEV (reference sequence). As DNA, the CDR3 is TGTGCCAGCAGCTCCGGCCCTAGAGGCTCCTACAATGAGCAGTTCTTC. Translating gives CASSSGPRGSYNEQFF.

The V and J genes are TRBV11-3 and TRBJ2-5, with D perhaps matching TRBD2 (6 bases). Germline lookup yields CDR1 SGHNT and CDR2 YENEEA. V was trimmed by 6 bases and J by 2 bases, leaving 13 bases between them. The CDR3 contains 14 residues. CDR3 nucleotide sequence: TGTGCCAGCAGGGGACTTATACGTCAAGAGACCCAGTACTTC. The encoded protein is CASRGLIRQETQYF.

The J gene is TRBJ1-1, the V gene TRBV15; D possibly corresponds to TRBD1 (5 bases). Trimming took off 4 bases at V and 10 bases at J, with 16 bases between the two ends. Germline loops: CDR1 LNHNV, CDR2 YYDKDF (reference sequence). The CDR3 spans 13 residues. The CDR3 nucleotides read TGTGCCACCAGCACAAGTAGACAGTTGGGAGCTTTCTTT. Protein sequence: CATSTSRQLGAFF.

The V gene is TRBV21-1, the J gene TRBJ2-2; the table calls TRBD1, which could not be checked here. TRBV21-1 is tagged as a pseudogene. CDR3 length: 14 amino acids. CDR3 DNA sequence: TGTGCCAGCACCGGACAGGGGGCAGCCGGGGAGCTGTTTTTT. It codes for CASTGQGAAGELFF.

The chain combines TRBV11-1 with TRBJ1-2; 8 positions agree with TRBD1. V gave up 4 bases and J gave up 8 bases; unmatched junction bases: 6. CDR1 is SGHAT, CDR2 FQDESV, per germline (reference sequence). The CDR3 extends over 13 amino acids. The CDR3 DNA follows: TGTGCCAGCAGCTCACCGGACAGGGACGGCTACACCTTC. It is translated as CASSSPDRDGYTF.

The rearrangement joins TRBV7-8 to TRBJ2-7; D gene uncertain. Germline V CDR1 and CDR2: SGHVS, FQNEAQ. This CDR3 spans 15 amino acids. Trimming stripped 5 bases from V and 2 bases from J, with 16 bases between. CDR3 amino acids: CASSPSRTRTYEQYF. The CDR3 nucleotides are TGTGCCAGCAGCCCAAGCAGGACCCGAACCTACGAGCAGTACTTC.

V is TRBV12-3 or TRBV12-4 and J is TRBJ1-1; TRBD1 matches at 10 bases. The CDR3 extends over 13 amino acids. Trimming cost V 3 bases and J 8 bases; bases outside gene matches: 3. DNA for the CDR3: TGTGCCAGCAGTTTTGGACAGGGGGAGGAAGCTTTCTTT. Protein: CASSFGQGEEAFF.